Below, 23 T cell receptor beta chains from the same sample are listed, as sequenced in a study of regulatory T cells in long-lasting Graves disease (dated by TCRdb to the early 2020s). Libraries were made using multiplex PCR. The listed sequencing device is Illumina HiSeq 4000. CDR3 regions were amplified by Arm-PCR with iRepertoire HTBI primers to construct TCR beta libraries. The public reads were quality trimmed at Q25 with fastp and then assembled into clones with MiXCR by TCRdb, keeping productive beta chains. CDR3 protein sequences are deduplicated, and each keeps its most common genes and DNA. In all, the sample holds a few hundred thousand distinct CDR3 sequences, and 20% to 25% of those were seen once. Jointly, the top ten make up 11% to 15% of the sample. According to the study, the label for this sample's time point signals: newly diagnosed GD, antithyroid drugs for less than 3 months. For both TCR sequencing and RNA sequencing, RNA was extracted from PBMCs in TRIzol.

The sample was peripheral blood mononuclear cells (PBMCs), taken at new diagnosis, from a patient treated with antithyroid drugs. All receptors derive from a female donor with Graves disease.

The rearrangement links TRBV2 to TRBJ2-1; TRBD1 or TRBD2 may be the D gene (5 bases each). This CDR3 spans 15 amino acids. Germline V gene sequence: CDR1 SNHLY, CDR2 FYNNEI. V shed 4 bases and J shed 2 bases, with 12 bases lying between them. The CDR3 is CASSAGTLAYNEQFF. CDR3 bases: TGTGCCAGCAGTGCAGGGACGCTCGCCTACAATGAGCAGTTCTTC.

This clonotype has at least ten counts. The chain joins TRBV9 to TRBJ2-7; 7 nucleotides match TRBD2. Losses at the gene ends were 2 bases for V and 5 bases for J; bases not matched to a gene: 1. The germline CDR1 and CDR2 sequences are SGDLS and YYNGEE. The CDR3 has 12 residues. The CDR3 is CASSVGGNEQYF. In DNA, the CDR3 is TGTGCCAGCAGCGTGGGAGGGAACGAGCAGTACTTC.

This clonotype was picked up many times. The chain joins TRBV7-9 to TRBJ2-5; 9 bases are shared with TRBD1. Germline loops: CDR1 SEHNR, CDR2 FQNEAQ (reference sequence). There are 15 residues in the CDR3. Trimming at V came to 4 bases and at J to 2 bases, leaving 5 bases not matched to a gene. The CDR3 DNA sequence: TGTGCCAGCAGCTCGGGACAGGGACTTCAAGAGACCCAGTACTTC. The encoded protein is CASSSGQGLQETQYF.

The chain joins TRBV7-2 to TRBJ2-5; 10 bases line up with TRBD1. This CDR3 is built from 17 residues. V dropped 6 bases and J dropped 0; count of bases not matched to a gene: 10. The germline V gene encodes CDR1 SGHTA and CDR2 FQGNSA. CDR3 nucleotides: TGTGCCAGCAGTTCGCCGCCGGGACAGGGGTACCAAGAGACCCAGTACTTC. Its translation: CASSSPPGQGYQETQYF. The full variable domain, rest sourced from reference TRBV7-2 and TRBJ2-5, is GAGVSQSPSNKVTEKGKDVELRCDPISGHTALYWYRQSLGQGLEFLIYFQGNSAPDKSGLPSDRFSAERTGGSVSTLTIQRTQQEDSAVYLCASSSPPGQGYQETQYFGPGTRLLVL.

The sample holds many counts of this clonotype. V gene TRBV29-1 combines with J gene TRBJ2-7; TRBD2 matches 14 bases. CDR3 length equals 14 residues. The V segment lost 4 bases and the J segment 6 bases; nucleotides outside the gene matches: 5. Germline values: CDR1 SQVTM, CDR2 ANQGSEA. CDR3 sequence reads: CSVVGTSGSGEQYF. The CDR3 DNA sequence: TGCAGCGTTGTGGGGACTAGCGGGAGTGGCGAGCAGTACTTC.

V usage is TRBV27 and J usage is TRBJ2-5; D perhaps matches TRBD1 (5 bases). Germline V gene sequence: CDR1 MNHEY, CDR2 SMNVEV (reference sequence). This CDR3 is built from 13 residues. V was cut by 7 bases and J by 9 bases, with 18 bases left in between. Here the CDR3 DNA reads TGTGCCAGCAAATCAGGGCTGGAGTCGCCCCAGTACTTC. Protein: CASKSGLESPQYF.

As for this clonotype: This may stem from a read error, because a much larger clone lies one nucleotide away. The conserved phenylalanine or tryptophan is not found at the CDR3 terminus, so this likely reflects a read error. This chain connects TRBV7-9 to TRBJ2-1; 8 nucleotides line up with TRBD2. Trimming cost V 8 bases and J 8 bases; bases outside gene matches: 8. The germline CDR1 and CDR2 sequences are SEHNR and FQNEAQ (reference sequence). This CDR3 has 13 amino acids. Here the CDR3 reads CASLRGAGDEQFS. CDR3 in DNA: TGTGCCAGCCTGCGGGGGGCTGGGGATGAGCAGTTCTCC.

This clonotype was observed at least ten times. This chain joins TRBV3-1 and TRBJ2-2; D is perhaps TRBD2 (5 bases). This CDR3 region has 15 residues. Trimming shortened V by 0 bases and J by 6 bases, and 11 bases separated the two germline ends. Per the germline V gene, CDR1 is LGHDT and CDR2 is YNNKEL (reference sequence). CDR3: CASSQEAARAGELFF. DNA for the CDR3: TGTGCCAGCAGCCAAGAAGCAGCGCGGGCCGGGGAGCTGTTTTTT.

The chain employs TRBV14 and TRBJ2-7, with 9 positions matching TRBD1. This CDR3 is 14 amino acids long. Trimming took 8 bases from V and 3 from J; bases not matched to a gene: 8. Germline V CDR1 and CDR2: SGHDN, FVKESK. CDR3 nucleotides: TGTGCCAGCGGCGACCGGGACAGGGACTACGAGCAGTACTTC. As protein: CASGDRDRDYEQYF.

As concerns this clonotype: This may be a read error, as it is one base from a much larger clone. The rearrangement links TRBV9 to TRBJ1-2; maybe TRBD1 (6 bases). The V and J ends lost 0 bases and 4 bases respectively, with 13 bases between them. CDR3 length equals 15 residues. The germline V gene encodes CDR1 SGDLS and CDR2 YYNGEE. For the CDR3, the DNA is TGTGCCAGCAGCGTAGAGGGTGTGGGGGCCTATGGCTACACCTTC. Its translation: CASSVEGVGAYGYTF.

CDR3 bases: TGTGCCAGCAGCGATTATTCAGATACGCAGTATTTT. It is translated as CASSDYSDTQYF. The chain links TRBV5-4 to TRBJ2-3; D is unresolved. The CDR3 is 12 amino acids. CDR1 SGHNT and CDR2 YYREEE come from the germline V gene (reference sequence). With 4 bases removed from V and 4 bases from J, the gap between germline ends came to 7 bases.

J is TRBJ2-7 and V is TRBV7-2; D is possibly TRBD2 (6 bases). This CDR3 spans 15 amino acids. The ends were cut back, 0 bases at V and 3 bases at J, with 12 bases in the middle. Germline values: CDR1 SGHTA, CDR2 FQGNSA. This CDR3 is CASSLALLAGYEQYF. The CDR3 coding sequence is TGTGCCAGCAGCTTAGCGCTACTAGCAGGCTACGAGCAGTACTTC.

This clonotype was counted at least ten times. The chain couples TRBV12-3 or TRBV12-4 to TRBJ1-5; weak D call: TRBD1 (5 bases). The CDR3 length is 13 residues. Trimming removed 6 bases from V and 5 bases from J, with 11 bases in between. Here the CDR3 reads CASRWDGDQPQHF. CDR3 nucleotide sequence: TGTGCCAGCAGATGGGACGGGGATCAGCCCCAGCATTTT.

The chain couples TRBV12-3 or TRBV12-4 to TRBJ2-2, with D possibly being TRBD1 or TRBD2 (5 bases each). V was trimmed by 6 bases and J by 0 bases, leaving 11 bases between them. This CDR3 spans 15 amino acids. The CDR3 nucleotides are TGTGCCAGCAGCGGGACCCATACGAACACCGGGGAGCTGTTTTTT. Amino acid sequence: CASSGTHTNTGELFF.

There are many counts of this clonotype. The rearrangement uses TRBV2 and TRBJ2-5; TRBD1 aligns across 8 bases. V was pared by 10 bases and J by 4 bases, with 14 bases of the junction left unmatched. CDR1 and CDR2 (germline): SNHLY, FYNNEI. The CDR3 runs 15 residues. For the CDR3, the DNA is TGTGCCATGAGAAGATCGGCAGGGGGCTCAGAGACCCAGTACTTC. It specifies CAMRRSAGGSETQYF.

This clonotype was observed a few times. This rearrangement joins TRBV5-1 to TRBJ2-3; unclear D gene. Germline CDR1 reads SGHRS; CDR2 reads YFSETQ. This CDR3 has 12 residues. V was shortened by 4 bases and J by 6 bases, with 9 bases between the two germline ends. The CDR3 nucleotides read TGCGCCAGCAGCCCCACAATGGATACGCAGTATTTT. Its protein product is CASSPTMDTQYF.

Many counts were recorded for this clonotype. This chain connects TRBV28 to TRBJ1-6, with a possible D match to TRBD1 (5 bases). V lost 7 bases to trimming and J lost 0 bases, with 10 bases between them. Germline CDR1 reads MDHEN; CDR2 reads SYDVKM. This CDR3 spans 15 amino acids. This CDR3 is CASKDSSSYNSPLHF. CDR3 bases: TGTGCCAGCAAAGACAGCAGCTCCTATAATTCACCCCTCCACTTT. The complete variable domain, with remaining parts taken from reference TRBV28 and TRBJ1-6, reads DVKVTQSSRYLVKRTGEKVFLECVQDMDHENMFWYRQDPGLGLRLIYFSYDVKMKEKGDIPEGYSVSREKKERFSLILESASTNQTSMYLCASKDSSSYNSPLHFGNGTRLTVT.

This clonotype was detected many times. The chain recombines TRBV5-1 with TRBJ2-3, with 8 bases that match TRBD1. The CDR3 loop spans 15 amino acids. Looked up from germline, CDR1 is SGHRS and CDR2 is YFSETQ. Germline trimming cut 5 bases from V and 2 bases from J; bases unmatched to any gene: 7. CDR3 residues: CASRPRTGNTDTQYF. CDR3 coding DNA: TGCGCCAGCAGACCGCGGACAGGGAACACAGATACGCAGTATTTT.

This clonotype was observed many times. This chain joins TRBV20-1 and TRBJ2-4; D possibly corresponds to TRBD1 (6 bases). Trimming removed 6 bases from V and 7 bases from J, with 16 bases in between. This CDR3 is 13 amino acids long. Germline V gives CDR1 DFQATT, CDR2 SNEGSKA (reference sequence). As DNA, the CDR3 is TGCAGTGCCACGGGACCCCAGGGGAACATTCAGTACTTC. Amino acids: CSATGPQGNIQYF.

This clonotype showed up many times. The V gene is TRBV5-1, the J gene TRBJ2-7; D may be TRBD2 (5 bases). V lost 4 bases and J 5 bases, leaving 10 bases between the germline ends. This CDR3 contains 12 residues. CDR1 SGHRS and CDR2 YFSETQ come from the germline V gene. The CDR3 is CASSRAGHEQYF. The CDR3 bases are TGCGCCAGCAGCCGGGCGGGCCACGAGCAGTACTTC.

As regards this clonotype: Since a far larger clone is one base different, this is likely a read error. The chain employs TRBV11-1 and TRBJ2-1; D possibly uses TRBD1 or TRBD2 (6 bases each). Trimming took 5 bases from V and 5 from J, leaving 19 bases between them. The CDR3 is 16 amino acids. Germline V gives CDR1 SGHAT, CDR2 FQDESV (reference sequence). The CDR3 DNA sequence: TGTGCCAGCAGCACGGTGGGGGGACATAAGAACAATGAGCAGTTCTTC. Translated, it gives CASSTVGGHKNNEQFF.

The table lists this clonotype with many counts. The CDR3 nucleotides are TGCAGTGCTGGTAGGAAGGACAGGGCTAGCACAGATACGCAGTATTTT. This encodes CSAGRKDRASTDTQYF. V gene TRBV20-1 combines with J gene TRBJ2-3, with 8 bases that match TRBD1. This CDR3 has 16 residues. The V gene's germline CDR1 is DFQATT and CDR2 SNEGSKA (reference sequence). The V and J ends lost 5 bases and 0 bases, in that order; junction bases with no gene match: 10.

As DNA, the CDR3 is TGTGCCAGCAGCATTCAAATGGGACAGGGGGACGAAAAACTGTTTTTT. Translating it yields CASSIQMGQGDEKLFF. The rearrangement joins TRBV7-2 to TRBJ1-4, with 11 nucleotides matching TRBD1. The CDR3 consists of 16 residues. Germline-derived CDR1 and CDR2 are SGHTA and FQGNSA. Trimming removed 5 bases from V and 8 bases from J; junction bases left unmatched: 10.